This T cell receptor (beta chain) was profiled in a study of cytomegalovirus exposure and HLA in healthy donors. The overall study: Earlier sequencing of about 179 million T cells yielded around 100 million unique TCR beta sequences. Most donors, roughly 82% of roughly 400 genotyped, fell in the Caucasian-associated ancestry cluster.

CMV serostatus data were not documented for this donor. Looked up from germline, CDR1 is LNHDA and CDR2 is SQIVND (reference sequence). The junction had 6 bases not matched to a gene; V was cut back by 4 bases and J by 1 base. The CDR3 loop spans 17 amino acids. Researchers ran the PCR with 60 Vbeta and 13 Jbeta primers. Generated by immunoSEQ multiplex PCR, the TCRdb table keeps only in-frame clones and is missing some. This table has approximately 110,000 clones, around 77% appearing once. General study results and limits: A prior analysis recorded that most TCR beta V segments were productive about 87% or about 30% of the time.

In the case of this clone: Its target is unknown.

The receptor was isolated from a human donor in good health. The sample comprised PBMCs. The gene calls are TRBV19 and TRBJ2-1; 11 nucleotides match TRBD2. CDR3 in DNA: TGTGCCAGTAGTACCAAGACTAGCGGGGTTTCCTACAATGAGCAGTTCTTC. Encoded protein: CASSTKTSGVSYNEQFF.